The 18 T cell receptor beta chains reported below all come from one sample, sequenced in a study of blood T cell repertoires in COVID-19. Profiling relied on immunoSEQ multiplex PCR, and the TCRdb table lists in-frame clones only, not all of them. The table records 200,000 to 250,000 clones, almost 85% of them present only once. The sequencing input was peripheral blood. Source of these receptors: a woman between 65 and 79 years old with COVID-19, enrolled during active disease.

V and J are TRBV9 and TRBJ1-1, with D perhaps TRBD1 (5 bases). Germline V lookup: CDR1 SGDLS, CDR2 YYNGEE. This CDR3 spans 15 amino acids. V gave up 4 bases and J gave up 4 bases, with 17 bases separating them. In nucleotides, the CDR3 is TGTGCCAGCAGCTTAACTTCCTCGGGGGGCACTGAAGCTTTCTTT. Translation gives CASSLTSSGGTEAFF.

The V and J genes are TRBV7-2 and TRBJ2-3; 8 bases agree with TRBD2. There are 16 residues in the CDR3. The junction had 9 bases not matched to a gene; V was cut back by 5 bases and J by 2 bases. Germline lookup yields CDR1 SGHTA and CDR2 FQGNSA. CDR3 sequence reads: CASSIDPAGVTDTQYF. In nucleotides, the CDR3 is TGTGCCAGCAGCATAGATCCAGCGGGGGTCACAGATACGCAGTATTTT.

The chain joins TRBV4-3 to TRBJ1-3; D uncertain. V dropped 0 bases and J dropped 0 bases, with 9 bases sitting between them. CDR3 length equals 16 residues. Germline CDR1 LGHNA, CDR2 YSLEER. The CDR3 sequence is CASSQDSPSSGNTIYF. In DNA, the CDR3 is TGCGCCAGCAGCCAAGATTCCCCGAGCTCTGGAAACACCATATATTTT.

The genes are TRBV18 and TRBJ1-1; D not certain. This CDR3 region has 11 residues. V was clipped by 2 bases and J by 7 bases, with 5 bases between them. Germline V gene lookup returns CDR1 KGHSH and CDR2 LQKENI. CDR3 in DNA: TGTGCCAGCTCACCAGGAGGTGAAGCTTTCTTT. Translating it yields CASSPGGEAFF.

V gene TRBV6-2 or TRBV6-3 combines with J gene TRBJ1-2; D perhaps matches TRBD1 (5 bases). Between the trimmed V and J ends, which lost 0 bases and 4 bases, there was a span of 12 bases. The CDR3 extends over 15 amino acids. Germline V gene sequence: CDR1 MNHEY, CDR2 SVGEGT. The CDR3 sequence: CASSYSGQGGYGYTF. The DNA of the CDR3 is TGTGCCAGCAGTTACTCGGGGCAGGGTGGCTATGGCTACACCTTC.

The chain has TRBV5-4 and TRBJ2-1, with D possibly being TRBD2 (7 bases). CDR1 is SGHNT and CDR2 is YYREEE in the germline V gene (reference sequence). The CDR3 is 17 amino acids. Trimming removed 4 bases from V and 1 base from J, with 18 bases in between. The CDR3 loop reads CASSPRGGAVSYNEQFF. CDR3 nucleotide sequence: TGTGCCAGCAGCCCGAGAGGGGGGGCAGTATCCTACAATGAGCAGTTCTTC. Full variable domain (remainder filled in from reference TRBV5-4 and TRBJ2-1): ETGVTQSPTHLIKTRGQQVTLRCSSQSGHNTVSWYQQALGQGPQFIFQYYREEENGRGNFPPRFSGLQFPNYSSELNVNALELDDSALYLCASSPRGGAVSYNEQFFGPGTRLTVL.

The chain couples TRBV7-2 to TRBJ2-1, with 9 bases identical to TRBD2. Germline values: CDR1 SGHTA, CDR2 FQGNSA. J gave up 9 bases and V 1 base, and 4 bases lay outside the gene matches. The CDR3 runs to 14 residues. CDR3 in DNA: TGTGCCAGCAGCTTAGGACTAGCGGTAGGTGAGCAGTTCTTC. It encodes CASSLGLAVGEQFF.

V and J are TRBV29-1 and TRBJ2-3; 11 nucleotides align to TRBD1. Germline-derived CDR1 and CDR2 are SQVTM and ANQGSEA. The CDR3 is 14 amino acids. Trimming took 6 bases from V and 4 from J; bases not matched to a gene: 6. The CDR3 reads CSVRDRGRADTQYF. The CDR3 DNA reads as TGCAGCGTGAGGGACAGGGGGAGGGCAGATACGCAGTATTTT.

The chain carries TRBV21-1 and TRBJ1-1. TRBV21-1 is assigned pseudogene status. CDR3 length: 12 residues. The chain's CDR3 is CAAGGEATEAFF. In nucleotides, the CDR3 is TGTGCCGCTGGGGGGGAAGCCACTGAAGCTTTCTTT.

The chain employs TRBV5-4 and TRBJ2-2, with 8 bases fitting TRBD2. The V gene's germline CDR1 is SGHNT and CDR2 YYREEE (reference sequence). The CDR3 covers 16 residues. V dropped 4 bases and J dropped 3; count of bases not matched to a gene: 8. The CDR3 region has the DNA TGTGCCAGCAGCCGGGGGGGAATAACGGACACCGGGGAGCTGTTTTTT. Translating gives CASSRGGITDTGELFF.

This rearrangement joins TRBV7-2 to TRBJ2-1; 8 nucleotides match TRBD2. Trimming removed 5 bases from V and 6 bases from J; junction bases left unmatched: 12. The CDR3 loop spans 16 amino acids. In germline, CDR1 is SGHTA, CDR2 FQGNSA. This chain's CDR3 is CASSDGVWTSLNEQFF. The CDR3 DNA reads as TGTGCCAGCAGCGACGGGGTCTGGACTAGCCTCAATGAGCAGTTCTTC.

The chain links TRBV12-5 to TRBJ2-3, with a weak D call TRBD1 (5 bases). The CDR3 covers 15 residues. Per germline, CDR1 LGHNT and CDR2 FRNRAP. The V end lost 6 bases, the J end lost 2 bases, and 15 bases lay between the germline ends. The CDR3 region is CASGPRTYDTDTQYF. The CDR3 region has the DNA TGTGCTAGTGGCCCAAGGACATACGACACAGATACGCAGTATTTT.

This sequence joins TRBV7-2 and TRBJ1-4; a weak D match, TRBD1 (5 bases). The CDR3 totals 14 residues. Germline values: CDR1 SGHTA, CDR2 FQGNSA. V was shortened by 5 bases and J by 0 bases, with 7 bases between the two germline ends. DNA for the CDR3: TGTGCCAGCAGCAAACAGGCAACTAATGAAAAACTGTTTTTT. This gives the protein CASSKQATNEKLFF. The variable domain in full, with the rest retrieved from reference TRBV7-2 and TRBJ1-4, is GAGVSQSPSNKVTEKGKDVELRCDPISGHTALYWYRQSLGQGLEFLIYFQGNSAPDKSGLPSDRFSAERTGGSVSTLTIQRTQQEDSAVYLCASSKQATNEKLFFGSGTQLSVL.

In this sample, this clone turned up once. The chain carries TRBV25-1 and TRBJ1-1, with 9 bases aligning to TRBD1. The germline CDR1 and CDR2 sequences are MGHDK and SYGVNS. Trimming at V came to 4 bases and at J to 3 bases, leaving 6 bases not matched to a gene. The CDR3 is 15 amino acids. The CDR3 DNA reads TGTGCCAGCAGTGCTTACAGGGGGCTGGACACTGAAGCTTTCTTT. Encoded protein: CASSAYRGLDTEAFF.

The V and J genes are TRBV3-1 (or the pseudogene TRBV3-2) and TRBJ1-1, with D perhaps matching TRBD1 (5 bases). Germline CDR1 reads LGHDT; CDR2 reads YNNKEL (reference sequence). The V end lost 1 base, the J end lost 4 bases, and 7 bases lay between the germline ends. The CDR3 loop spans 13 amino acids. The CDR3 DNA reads TGTGCCAGCAGCCAAGCCAGGGTCACTGAAGCTTTCTTT. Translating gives CASSQARVTEAFF.

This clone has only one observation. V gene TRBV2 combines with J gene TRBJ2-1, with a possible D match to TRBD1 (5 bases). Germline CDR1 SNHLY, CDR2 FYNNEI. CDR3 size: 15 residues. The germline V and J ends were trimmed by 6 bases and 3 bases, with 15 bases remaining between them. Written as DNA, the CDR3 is TGTGCCAGCAGCCTACGGGCAGGGTACTACAATGAGCAGTTCTTC. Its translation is CASSLRAGYYNEQFF.

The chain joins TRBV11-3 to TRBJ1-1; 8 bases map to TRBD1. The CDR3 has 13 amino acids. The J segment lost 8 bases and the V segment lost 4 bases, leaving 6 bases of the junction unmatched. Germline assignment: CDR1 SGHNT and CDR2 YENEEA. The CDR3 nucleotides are TGTGCCAGCAGCTCCCGGACAGGGACCGAAGCTTTCTTT. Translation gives CASSSRTGTEAFF.

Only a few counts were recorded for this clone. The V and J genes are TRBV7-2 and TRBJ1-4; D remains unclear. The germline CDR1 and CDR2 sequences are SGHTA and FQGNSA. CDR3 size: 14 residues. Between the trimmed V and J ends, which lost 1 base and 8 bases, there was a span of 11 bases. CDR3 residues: CASSLVGAQEKLFF. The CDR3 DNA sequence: TGTGCCAGCAGCTTAGTGGGAGCCCAGGAAAAACTGTTTTTT.